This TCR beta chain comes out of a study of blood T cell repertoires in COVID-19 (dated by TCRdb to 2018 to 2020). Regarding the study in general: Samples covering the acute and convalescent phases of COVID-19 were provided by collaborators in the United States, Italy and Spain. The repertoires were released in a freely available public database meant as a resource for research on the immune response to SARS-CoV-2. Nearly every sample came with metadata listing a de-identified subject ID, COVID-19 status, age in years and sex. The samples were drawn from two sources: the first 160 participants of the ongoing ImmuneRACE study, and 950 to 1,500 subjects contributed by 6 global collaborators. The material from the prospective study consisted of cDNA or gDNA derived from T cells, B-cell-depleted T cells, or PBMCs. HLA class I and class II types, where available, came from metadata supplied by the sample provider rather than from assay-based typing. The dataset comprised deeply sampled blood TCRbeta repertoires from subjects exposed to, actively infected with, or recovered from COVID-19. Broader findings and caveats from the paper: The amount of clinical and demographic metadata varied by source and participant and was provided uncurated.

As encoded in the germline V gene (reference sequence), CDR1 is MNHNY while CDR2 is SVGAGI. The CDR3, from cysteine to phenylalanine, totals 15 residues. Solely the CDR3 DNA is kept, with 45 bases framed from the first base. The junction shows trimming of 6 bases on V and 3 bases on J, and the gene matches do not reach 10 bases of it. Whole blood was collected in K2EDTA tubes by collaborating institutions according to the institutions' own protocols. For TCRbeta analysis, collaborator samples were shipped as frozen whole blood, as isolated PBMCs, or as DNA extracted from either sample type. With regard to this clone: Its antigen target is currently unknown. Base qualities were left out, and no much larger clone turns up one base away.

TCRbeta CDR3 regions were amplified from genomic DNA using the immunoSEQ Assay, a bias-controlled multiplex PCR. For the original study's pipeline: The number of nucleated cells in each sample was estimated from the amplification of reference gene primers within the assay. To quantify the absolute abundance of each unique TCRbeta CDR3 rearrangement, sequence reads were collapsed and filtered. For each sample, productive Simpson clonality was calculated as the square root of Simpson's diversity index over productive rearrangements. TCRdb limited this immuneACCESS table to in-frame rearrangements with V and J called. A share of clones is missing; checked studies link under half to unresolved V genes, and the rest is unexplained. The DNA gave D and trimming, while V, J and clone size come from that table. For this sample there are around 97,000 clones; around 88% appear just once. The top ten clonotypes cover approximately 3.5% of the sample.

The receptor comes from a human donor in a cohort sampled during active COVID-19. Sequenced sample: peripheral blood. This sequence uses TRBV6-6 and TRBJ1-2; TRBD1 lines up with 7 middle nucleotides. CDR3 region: CASRPPGQYYYGYTF. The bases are TGTGCCAGCAGGCCACCGGGACAGTATTACTATGGCTACACCTTC.